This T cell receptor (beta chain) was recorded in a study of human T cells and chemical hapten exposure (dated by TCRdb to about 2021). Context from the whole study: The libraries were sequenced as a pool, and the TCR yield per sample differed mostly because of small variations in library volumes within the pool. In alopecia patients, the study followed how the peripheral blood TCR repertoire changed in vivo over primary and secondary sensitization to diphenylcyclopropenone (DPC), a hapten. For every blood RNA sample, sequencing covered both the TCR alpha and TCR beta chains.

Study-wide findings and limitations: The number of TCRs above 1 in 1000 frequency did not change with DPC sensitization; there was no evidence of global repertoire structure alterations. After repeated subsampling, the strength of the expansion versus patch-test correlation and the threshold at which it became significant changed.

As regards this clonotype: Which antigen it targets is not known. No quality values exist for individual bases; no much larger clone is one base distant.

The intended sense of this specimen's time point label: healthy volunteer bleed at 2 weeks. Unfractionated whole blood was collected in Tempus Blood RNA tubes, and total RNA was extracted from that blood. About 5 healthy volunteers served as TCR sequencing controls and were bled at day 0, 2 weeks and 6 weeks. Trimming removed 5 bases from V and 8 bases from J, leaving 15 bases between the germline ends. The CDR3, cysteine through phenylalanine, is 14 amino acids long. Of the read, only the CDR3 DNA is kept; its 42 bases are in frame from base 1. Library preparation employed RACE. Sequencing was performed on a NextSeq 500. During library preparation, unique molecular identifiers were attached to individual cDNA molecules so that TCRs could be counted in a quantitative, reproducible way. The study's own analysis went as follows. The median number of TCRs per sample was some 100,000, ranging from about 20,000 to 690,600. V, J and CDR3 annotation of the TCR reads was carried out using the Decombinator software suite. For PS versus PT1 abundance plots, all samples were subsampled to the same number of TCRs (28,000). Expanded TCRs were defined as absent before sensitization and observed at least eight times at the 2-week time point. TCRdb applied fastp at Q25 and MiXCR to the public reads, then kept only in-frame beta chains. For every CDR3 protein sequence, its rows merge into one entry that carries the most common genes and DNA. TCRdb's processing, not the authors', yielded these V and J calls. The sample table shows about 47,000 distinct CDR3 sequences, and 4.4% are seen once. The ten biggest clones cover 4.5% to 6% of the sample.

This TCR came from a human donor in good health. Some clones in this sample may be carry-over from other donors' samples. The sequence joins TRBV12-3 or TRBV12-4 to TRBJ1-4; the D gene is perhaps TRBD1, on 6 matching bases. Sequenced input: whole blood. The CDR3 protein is CASSPRGGREKLFF. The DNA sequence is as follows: TGTGCCAGCAGTCCAAGGGGGGGCCGGGAAAAACTGTTTTTT.